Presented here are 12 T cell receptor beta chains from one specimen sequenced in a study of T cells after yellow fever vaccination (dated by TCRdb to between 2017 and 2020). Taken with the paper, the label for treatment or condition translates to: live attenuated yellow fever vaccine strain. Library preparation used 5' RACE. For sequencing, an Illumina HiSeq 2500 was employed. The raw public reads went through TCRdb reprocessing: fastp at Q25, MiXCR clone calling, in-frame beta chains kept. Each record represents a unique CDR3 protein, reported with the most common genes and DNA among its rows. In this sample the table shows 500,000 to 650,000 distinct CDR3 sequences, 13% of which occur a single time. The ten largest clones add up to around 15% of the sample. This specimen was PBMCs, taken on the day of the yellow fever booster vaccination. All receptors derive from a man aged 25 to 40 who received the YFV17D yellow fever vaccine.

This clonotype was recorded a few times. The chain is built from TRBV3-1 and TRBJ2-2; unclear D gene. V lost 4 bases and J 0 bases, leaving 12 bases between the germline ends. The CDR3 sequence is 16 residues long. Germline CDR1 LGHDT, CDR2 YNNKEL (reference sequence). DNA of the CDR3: TGTGCCAGCAGCCCGACGGACCGAACGAACACCGGGGAGCTGTTTTTT. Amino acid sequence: CASSPTDRTNTGELFF.

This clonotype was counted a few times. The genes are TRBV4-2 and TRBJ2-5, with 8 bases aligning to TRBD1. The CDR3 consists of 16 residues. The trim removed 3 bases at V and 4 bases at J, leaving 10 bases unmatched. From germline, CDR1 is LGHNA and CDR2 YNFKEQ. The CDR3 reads CASSQKSGGQGETQYF. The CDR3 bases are TGTGCCAGCAGCCAGAAGTCAGGGGGCCAGGGAGAGACCCAGTACTTC.

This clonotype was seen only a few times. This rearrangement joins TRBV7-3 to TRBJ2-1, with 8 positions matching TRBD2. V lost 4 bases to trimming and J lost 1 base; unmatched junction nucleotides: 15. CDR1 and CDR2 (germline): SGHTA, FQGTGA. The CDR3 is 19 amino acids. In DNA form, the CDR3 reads TGTGCCAGCAGCTCCCAACACCTTACTCTAGCGGGTTCCTACAATGAGCAGTTCTTC. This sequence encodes CASSSQHLTLAGSYNEQFF.

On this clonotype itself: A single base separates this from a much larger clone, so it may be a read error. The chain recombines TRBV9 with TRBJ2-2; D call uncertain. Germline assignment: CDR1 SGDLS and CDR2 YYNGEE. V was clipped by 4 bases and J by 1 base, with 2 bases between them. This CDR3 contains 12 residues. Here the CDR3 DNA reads TGTGCCAGCAGCATGAACACCGGGGAGCTGTTTTTT. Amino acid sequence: CASSMNTGELFF.

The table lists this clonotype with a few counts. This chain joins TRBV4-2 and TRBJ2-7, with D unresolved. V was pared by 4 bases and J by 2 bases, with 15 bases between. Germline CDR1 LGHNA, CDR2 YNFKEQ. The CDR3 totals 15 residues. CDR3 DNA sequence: TGTGCCAGCAGCCCCGACGCGAAACGTACCTACGAGCAGTACTTC. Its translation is CASSPDAKRTYEQYF.

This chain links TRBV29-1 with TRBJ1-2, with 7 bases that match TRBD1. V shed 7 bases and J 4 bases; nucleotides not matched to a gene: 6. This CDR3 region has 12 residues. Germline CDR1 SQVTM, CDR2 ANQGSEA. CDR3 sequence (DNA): TGCAGCGCGCGACAGGGTTCCTATGGCTACACCTTC. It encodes CSARQGSYGYTF.

CDR3 sequence: CSASGGQGSIAGNTIYF. In nucleotides, the CDR3 is TGCAGTGCTAGTGGGGGACAGGGGAGTATCGCTGGAAACACCATATATTTT. J is TRBJ1-3 and V is TRBV20-1, with 10 bases fitting TRBD1. The trim removed 3 bases at V and 2 bases at J, leaving 10 bases unmatched. The CDR3 is made up of 17 amino acids. Germline assignment: CDR1 DFQATT and CDR2 SNEGSKA (reference sequence).

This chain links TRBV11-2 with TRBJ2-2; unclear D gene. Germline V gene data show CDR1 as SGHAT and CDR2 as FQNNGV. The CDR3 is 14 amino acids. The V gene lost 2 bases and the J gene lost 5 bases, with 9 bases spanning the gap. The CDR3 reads CASSLFSGTGELFF. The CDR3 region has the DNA TGTGCCAGCAGCTTATTCTCTGGGACCGGGGAGCTGTTTTTT. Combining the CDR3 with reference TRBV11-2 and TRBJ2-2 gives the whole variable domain EAGVAQSPRYKIIEKRQSVAFWCNPISGHATLYWYQQILGQGPKLLIQFQNNGVVDDSQLPKDRFSAERLKGVDSTLKIQPAKLEDSAVYLCASSLFSGTGELFFGEGSRLTVL.

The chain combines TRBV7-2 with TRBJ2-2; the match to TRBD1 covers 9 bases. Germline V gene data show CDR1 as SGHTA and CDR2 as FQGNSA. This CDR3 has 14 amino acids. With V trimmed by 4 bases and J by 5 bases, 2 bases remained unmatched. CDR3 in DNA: TGTGCCAGCAGCTCTGGGACAGGGACCGGGGAGCTGTTTTTT. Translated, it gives CASSSGTGTGELFF.

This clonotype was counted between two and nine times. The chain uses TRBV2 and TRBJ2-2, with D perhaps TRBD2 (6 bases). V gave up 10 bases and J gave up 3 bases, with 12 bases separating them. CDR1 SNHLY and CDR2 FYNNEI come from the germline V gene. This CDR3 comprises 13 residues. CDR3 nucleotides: TGTGCCACCCTGGGACTGCACACCGGGGAGCTGTTTTTT. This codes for CATLGLHTGELFF. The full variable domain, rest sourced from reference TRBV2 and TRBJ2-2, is EPEVTQTPSHQVTQMGQEVILRCVPISNHLYFYWYRQILGQKVEFLVSFYNNEISEKSEIFDDQFSVERPDGSNFTLKIRSTKLEDSAMYFCATLGLHTGELFFGEGSRLTVL.

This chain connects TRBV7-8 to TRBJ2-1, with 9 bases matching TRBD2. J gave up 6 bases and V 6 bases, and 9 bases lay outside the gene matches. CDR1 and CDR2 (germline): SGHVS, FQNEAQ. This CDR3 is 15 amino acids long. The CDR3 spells CASSYSGRSLNEQFF. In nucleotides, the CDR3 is TGTGCCAGCAGTTATAGCGGGAGATCGCTCAATGAGCAGTTCTTC.

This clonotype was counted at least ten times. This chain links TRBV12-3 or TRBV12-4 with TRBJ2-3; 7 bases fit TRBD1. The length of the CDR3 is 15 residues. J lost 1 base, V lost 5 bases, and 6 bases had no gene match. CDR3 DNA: TGTGCCAGCAGTGGGGGACAGACCCGCACAGATACGCAGTATTTT. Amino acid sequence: CASSGGQTRTDTQYF.